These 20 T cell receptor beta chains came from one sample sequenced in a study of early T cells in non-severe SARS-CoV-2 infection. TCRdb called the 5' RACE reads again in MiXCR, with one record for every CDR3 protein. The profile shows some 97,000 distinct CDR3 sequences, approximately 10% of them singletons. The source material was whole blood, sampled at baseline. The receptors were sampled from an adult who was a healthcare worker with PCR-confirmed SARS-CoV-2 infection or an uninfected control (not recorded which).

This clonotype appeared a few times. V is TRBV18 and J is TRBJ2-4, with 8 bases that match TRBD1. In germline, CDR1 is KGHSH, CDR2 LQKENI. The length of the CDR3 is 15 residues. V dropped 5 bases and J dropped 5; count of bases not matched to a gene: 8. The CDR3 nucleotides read TGTGCCAGCTCAATCGGACAGGGTGCGCAAAACATTCAGTACTTC. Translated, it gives CASSIGQGAQNIQYF.

CDR3 DNA: TGTGCCAGCAGCTTAGAGGGACAGGGGGCTTTGTCACCCCTCCACTTT. Translation: CASSLEGQGALSPLHF. This chain connects TRBV11-2 to TRBJ1-6; 12 nucleotides align to TRBD1. Germline V gene sequence: CDR1 SGHAT, CDR2 FQNNGV. CDR3 length: 16 residues. V lost 0 bases to trimming and J lost 10 bases; unmatched junction nucleotides: 4.

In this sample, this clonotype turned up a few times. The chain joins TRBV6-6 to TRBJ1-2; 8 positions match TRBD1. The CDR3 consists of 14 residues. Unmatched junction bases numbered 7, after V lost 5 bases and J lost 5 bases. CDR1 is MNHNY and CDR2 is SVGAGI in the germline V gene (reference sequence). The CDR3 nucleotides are TGTGCCAGCAGTACACAGGGGGAAACGTATGGCTACACCTTC. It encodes CASSTQGETYGYTF.

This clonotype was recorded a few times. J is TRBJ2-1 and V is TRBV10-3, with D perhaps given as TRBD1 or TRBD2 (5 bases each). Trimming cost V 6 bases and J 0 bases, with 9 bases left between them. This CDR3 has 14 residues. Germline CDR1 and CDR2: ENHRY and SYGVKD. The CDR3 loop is CAIRGDSSYNEQFF. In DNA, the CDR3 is TGTGCCATCAGGGGGGATAGCTCCTACAATGAGCAGTTCTTC.

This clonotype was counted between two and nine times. CDR3 sequence (DNA): TGTGCCAGCAGTCCCCCGGGACTAGCGGGAGCAGAGACCCAGTACTTC. It is translated as CASSPPGLAGAETQYF. The rearrangement uses TRBV28 and TRBJ2-5; 14 nucleotides agree with TRBD2. The CDR3 covers 16 residues. Germline lookup yields CDR1 MDHEN and CDR2 SYDVKM. Trimming cost V 5 bases and J 4 bases; bases outside gene matches: 6.

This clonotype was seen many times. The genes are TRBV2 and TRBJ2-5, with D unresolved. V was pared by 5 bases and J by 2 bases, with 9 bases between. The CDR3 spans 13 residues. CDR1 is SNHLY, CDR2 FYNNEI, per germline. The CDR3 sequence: CASSWNAQETQYF. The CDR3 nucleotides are TGTGCCAGCAGTTGGAACGCTCAAGAGACCCAGTACTTC. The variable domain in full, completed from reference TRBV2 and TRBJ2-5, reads EPEVTQTPSHQVTQMGQEVILRCVPISNHLYFYWYRQILGQKVEFLVSFYNNEISEKSEIFDDQFSVERPDGSNFTLKIRSTKLEDSAMYFCASSWNAQETQYFGPGTRLLVL.

CDR3 sequence (DNA): TGTGCCAGCAGCTTTACAGGGAGAACTGAAGCTTTCTTT. Amino acid sequence: CASSFTGRTEAFF. The chain is built from TRBV11-3 and TRBJ1-1; tentatively, D is TRBD1 (6 bases). The CDR3 spans 13 residues. Between the trimmed V and J ends, which lost 3 bases and 5 bases, there was a span of 10 bases. Germline V lookup: CDR1 SGHNT, CDR2 YENEEA.

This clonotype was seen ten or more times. The chain's CDR3 is CSARELRRGALNEQFF. Here the CDR3 DNA reads TGCAGTGCTAGAGAGTTGAGGCGGGGGGCGCTCAATGAGCAGTTCTTC. The V and J genes are TRBV20-1 and TRBJ2-1; 8 nucleotides align to TRBD2. The CDR3 is 16 residues long. Losses at the gene ends were 0 bases for V and 6 bases for J; bases not matched to a gene: 10. The germline CDR1 and CDR2 sequences are DFQATT and SNEGSKA (reference sequence).

CDR3 in amino acids: CASSDGQGARQPQHF. The DNA of the CDR3 is TGTGCCAGCAGCGATGGACAGGGGGCACGCCAGCCCCAGCATTTT. The V call is TRBV11-2, the J call TRBJ1-5; 11 bases fit TRBD1. Germline V gene lookup returns CDR1 SGHAT and CDR2 FQNNGV. After removal of 5 bases from V and 7 bases from J, the junction contained 7 bases not matched to a gene. The CDR3 totals 15 residues.

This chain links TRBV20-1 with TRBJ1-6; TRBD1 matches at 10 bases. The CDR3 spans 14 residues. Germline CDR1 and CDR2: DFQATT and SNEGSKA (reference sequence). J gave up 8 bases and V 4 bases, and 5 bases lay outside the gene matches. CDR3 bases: TGCAGTGCTAACTCTGGACAGGGGGATTCACCCCTCCACTTT. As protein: CSANSGQGDSPLHF.

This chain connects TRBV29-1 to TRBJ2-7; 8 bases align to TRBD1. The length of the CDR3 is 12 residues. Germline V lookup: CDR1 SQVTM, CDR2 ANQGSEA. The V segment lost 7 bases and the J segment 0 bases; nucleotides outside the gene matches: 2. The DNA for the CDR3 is TGCAGCGCTGGACAGGGCTCCTACGAGCAGTACTTC. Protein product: CSAGQGSYEQYF.

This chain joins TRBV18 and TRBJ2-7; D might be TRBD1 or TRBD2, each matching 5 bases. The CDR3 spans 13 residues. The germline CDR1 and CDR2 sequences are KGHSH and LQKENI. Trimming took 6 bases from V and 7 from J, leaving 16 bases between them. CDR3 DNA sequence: TGTGCCAGCTCCCCCGGGACGAAACAAGAGCAGTACTTC. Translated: CASSPGTKQEQYF.

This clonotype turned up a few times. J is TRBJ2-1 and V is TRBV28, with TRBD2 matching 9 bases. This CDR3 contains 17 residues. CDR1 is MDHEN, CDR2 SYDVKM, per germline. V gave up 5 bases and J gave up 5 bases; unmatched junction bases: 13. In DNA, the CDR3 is TGTGCCAGCAGTCCCAGTAGCGGGAGAAAAGGGCACAATGAGCAGTTCTTC. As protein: CASSPSSGRKGHNEQFF.

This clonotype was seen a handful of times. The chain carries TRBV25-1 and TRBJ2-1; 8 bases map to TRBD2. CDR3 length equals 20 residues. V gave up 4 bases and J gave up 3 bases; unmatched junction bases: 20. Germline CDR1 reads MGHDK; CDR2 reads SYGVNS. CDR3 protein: CASSAPFRRGASWVYNEQFF. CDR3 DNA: TGTGCCAGCAGTGCGCCCTTTCGGCGGGGGGCCAGTTGGGTCTACAATGAGCAGTTCTTC.

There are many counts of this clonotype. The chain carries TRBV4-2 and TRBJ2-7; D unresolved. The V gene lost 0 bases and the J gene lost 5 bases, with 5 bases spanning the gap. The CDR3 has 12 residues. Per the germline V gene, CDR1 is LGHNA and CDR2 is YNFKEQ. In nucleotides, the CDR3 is TGTGCCAGCAGCCAAGATAGGGACGAGCAGTACTTC. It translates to CASSQDRDEQYF.

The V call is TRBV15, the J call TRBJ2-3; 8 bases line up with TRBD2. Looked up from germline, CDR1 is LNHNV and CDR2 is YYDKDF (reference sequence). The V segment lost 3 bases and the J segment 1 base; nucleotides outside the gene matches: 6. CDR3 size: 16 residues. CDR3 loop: CATSRRAGVRTDTQYF. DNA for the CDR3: TGTGCCACCAGCAGGAGAGCGGGAGTGCGCACAGATACGCAGTATTTT. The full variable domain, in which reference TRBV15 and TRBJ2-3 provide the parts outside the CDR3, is DAMVIQNPRYQVTQFGKPVTLSCSQTLNHNVMYWYQQKSSQAPKLLFHYYDKDFNNEADTPDNFQSRRPNTSFCFLDIRSPGLGDTAMYLCATSRRAGVRTDTQYFGPGTRLTVL.

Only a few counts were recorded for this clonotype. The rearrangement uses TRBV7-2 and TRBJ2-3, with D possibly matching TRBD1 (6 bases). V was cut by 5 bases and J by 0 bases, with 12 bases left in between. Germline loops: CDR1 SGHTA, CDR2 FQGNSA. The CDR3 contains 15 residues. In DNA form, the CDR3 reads TGTGCCAGCAGCAAAACGGGACAAAGCACAGATACGCAGTATTTT. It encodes CASSKTGQSTDTQYF.

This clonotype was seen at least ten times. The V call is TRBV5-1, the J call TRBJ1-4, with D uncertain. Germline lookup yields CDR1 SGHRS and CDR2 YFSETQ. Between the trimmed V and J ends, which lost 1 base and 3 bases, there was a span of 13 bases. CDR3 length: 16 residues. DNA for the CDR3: TGCGCCAGCAGCTTGATGCCCCGAGGATCTAATGAAAAACTGTTTTTT. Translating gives CASSLMPRGSNEKLFF.

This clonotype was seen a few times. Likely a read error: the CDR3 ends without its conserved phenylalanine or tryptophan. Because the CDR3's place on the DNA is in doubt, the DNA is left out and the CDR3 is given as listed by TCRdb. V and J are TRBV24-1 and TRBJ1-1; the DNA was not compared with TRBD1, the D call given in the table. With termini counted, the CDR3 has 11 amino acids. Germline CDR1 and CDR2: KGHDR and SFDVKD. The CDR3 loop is CATSDLGGTVG.

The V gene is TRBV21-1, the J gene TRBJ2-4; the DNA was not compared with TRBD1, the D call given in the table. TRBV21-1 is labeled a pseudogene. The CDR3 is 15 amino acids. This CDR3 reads CASSKVGGAKNIQYF. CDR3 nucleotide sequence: TGTGCCAGCAGCAAAGTTGGGGGAGCCAAAAACATTCAGTACTTC.